This TCR beta chain was sequenced for a study of blood T cells in healthy people across ages. A note on this clonotype: Its antigen remains unidentified.

Study-wide points: Diversity of TCR beta per million T cells declined in a roughly linear way with age.

V lost 8 bases and J lost 1, with 14 bases in between. Germline-derived CDR1 and CDR2 are ENHRY and SYGVKD. This CDR3 has 14 residues. Using a J-beta primer mix together with a sample-barcoded 5' primer, a second PCR was run for roughly 6 to 12 cycles. TCRdb passed the 5' RACE reads through MiXCR, listing each CDR3 protein once. Of about 1,000,000 distinct CDR3 sequences detected, 40% to 45% appear once; the ten largest clones hold under 20%. Total RNA was isolated from each sample in quantities of at least 6 micrograms. The chain carries TRBV10-3 and TRBJ1-1, with D uncertain. Sequenced material: blood. The receptor was isolated from a woman aged 55-69 years in good health. CDR3 DNA sequence: TGTGCCATCGGGGAGGCTAGAGGGAACACTGAAGCTTTCTTT. Residues: CAIGEARGNTEAFF.